The source of this T cell receptor beta chain is a study of blood T cells in healthy people across ages. General study findings and limits: Calculation of diversity from one million T cells yielded estimates considered to be underestimates. Aged donors had fewer naive CD4+ cells and lower diversity than long-lived donors. No one knew whether donors had CMV, which possibly confounded expanded clonotype changes.

This CDR3 has 19 amino acids. After removal of 5 bases from V and 3 bases from J, the junction contained 18 bases not matched to a gene. Germline V gene lookup returns CDR1 SGHTA and CDR2 FQGNSA. Sample-barcoded 5' priming and a J-beta primer mix drove a second PCR of 7 to 11 cycles. Per sample, CDR3-containing paired-end reads numbered at least 2.5 million. TCRdb reanalysed the 5' RACE reads using MiXCR and keeps one entry per CDR3 protein. The sample carries about 720,000 distinct CDR3 sequences, about a fifth recorded once. A word on this clonotype: The antigen is unknown.

The chain carries TRBV7-2 and TRBJ2-1, with 8 bases lining up with TRBD2. Sequences were obtained from blood. The receptor was isolated from a man between 65 and 85 years old in good health. The CDR3, as DNA: TGTGCCAGCAGCCCCGACTTCCTACAGCGGCTAGCGGGCTACAATGAGCAGTTCTTC. Translation gives CASSPDFLQRLAGYNEQFF.